Below, 16 T cell receptor beta chains from the same sample are listed, as sequenced in a study of Graves' ophthalmopathy and Graves' hyperthyroidism. The authors amplified TCR beta CDR3 regions from RNA transcripts. First-round RT-PCR with HTBI primers preceded a second-round multiplex PCR. MiXCR was run by TCRdb on the multiplex PCR reads, yielding one entry per CDR3 protein. The sample carries 350,000 to 400,000 distinct CDR3 sequences, about a sixth recorded once. The material sequenced was peripheral blood. The receptors come from a woman in her late teens or twenties with Graves' ophthalmopathy.

This clonotype was found many times. The chain has TRBV4-3 and TRBJ1-1; D is ambiguous. The CDR3 is 15 residues long. Per the germline V gene, CDR1 is LGHNA and CDR2 is YSLEER. Trimming stripped 2 bases from V and 1 base from J, with 11 bases between. CDR3 sequence: CASSQTSDGNTEAFF. The DNA of the CDR3 is TGCGCCAGCAGCCAAACGAGCGACGGGAACACTGAAGCTTTCTTT.

This chain links TRBV6-1 with TRBJ1-1; 10 bases agree with TRBD1. J was trimmed by 3 bases and V by 6 bases; bases with no gene match: 10. The CDR3 is made up of 16 amino acids. The V gene's germline CDR1 is MNHNS and CDR2 SASEGT. The CDR3 loop reads CASRGDRGRTYTEAFF. The DNA for the CDR3 is TGTGCCAGCAGGGGAGACAGGGGGCGGACGTACACTGAAGCTTTCTTT.

The table lists this clonotype with many counts. The chain links TRBV12-3 or TRBV12-4 to TRBJ1-4, with D uncertain. CDR3 length equals 13 residues. Trimming took 3 bases from V and 7 from J, leaving 9 bases between them. In nucleotides, the CDR3 is TGTGCCAGCAGTTTCTCGGGGATTGAAAAACTGTTTTTT. Its protein is CASSFSGIEKLFF.

This clonotype was observed many times. The CDR3 DNA reads TGTGCCAGCAGTTACTCGGTGACTCAGCCCCAGCATTTT. Its protein is CASSYSVTQPQHF. The chain combines TRBV6-2 or TRBV6-3 with TRBJ1-5; no firm D call. The germline gives CDR1 MNHEY, CDR2 SVGEGT. The CDR3 totals 13 residues. V was trimmed by 0 bases and J by 6 bases, leaving 6 bases between them.

The chain is built from TRBV6-5 and TRBJ2-7, with 7 bases aligning to TRBD1. Germline V gene lookup returns CDR1 MNHEY and CDR2 SVGAGI. Trimming removed 4 bases from V and 3 bases from J; junction bases left unmatched: 6. The CDR3 sequence is 14 residues long. The CDR3 sequence: CASSSRDSYYEQYF. CDR3 nucleotides: TGTGCCAGCAGTTCCCGGGACAGCTACTACGAGCAGTACTTC.

This clonotype was recorded many times. This CDR3 is CASSFGTRGAFF. The CDR3 DNA follows: TGTGCCAGCAGCTTTGGGACACGAGGTGCTTTCTTT. V and J are TRBV7-9 and TRBJ1-1; D might be TRBD1 (6 bases). The V gene lost 3 bases and the J gene lost 11 bases, with 13 bases spanning the gap. The germline V gene encodes CDR1 SEHNR and CDR2 FQNEAQ (reference sequence). The CDR3 consists of 12 residues.

This clonotype was observed at least ten times. This chain uses TRBV10-2 with TRBJ2-6; the D gene is possibly TRBD2 (5 bases). V was clipped by 0 bases and J by 0 bases, with 15 bases between them. Looked up from germline, CDR1 is WSHSY and CDR2 is SAAADI. This CDR3 is 19 amino acids long. This CDR3 reads CASSESTDFRGSGANVLTF. The CDR3 DNA reads as TGCGCCAGCAGTGAGTCGACGGACTTTCGCGGCTCTGGGGCCAACGTCCTGACTTTC.

This clonotype was detected many times. The J gene is TRBJ1-2, the V gene TRBV6-2 or TRBV6-3; D not certain. V lost 5 bases to trimming and J lost 4 bases, with 14 bases between them. Germline V lookup: CDR1 MNHEY, CDR2 SVGEGT. The CDR3 contains 14 residues. This chain's CDR3 is CASSLWAALYGYTF. The CDR3 DNA follows: TGTGCCAGCAGTCTTTGGGCGGCCCTCTATGGCTACACCTTC.

This clonotype was picked up many times. V usage is TRBV9 and J usage is TRBJ2-7, with D possibly TRBD2 on 6 matching bases. V was cut by 4 bases and J by 2 bases, with 16 bases left in between. The germline CDR1 and CDR2 sequences are SGDLS and YYNGEE. CDR3 length: 15 residues. The CDR3 protein is CASSPGGSLPYEQYF. CDR3 DNA sequence: TGTGCCAGCAGCCCCGGGGGTAGCCTACCCTACGAGCAGTACTTC.

This clonotype was recorded at least ten times. The junction and the germline gene differ at one end; a read error may be behind it. The chain is built from TRBV25-1 and TRBJ2-7, with D unclear. The CDR3 extends over 14 amino acids. The germline V gene encodes CDR1 MGHDK and CDR2 SYGVNS. CDR3 in amino acids: CASSKSGYSYKQYF. As DNA, the CDR3 is TGTGCCAGCAGTAAGAGTGGGTACTCCTACAAGCAGTACTTC.

The table lists this clonotype with many counts. J is TRBJ2-3 and V is TRBV7-2; TRBD1 agrees at 7 bases. V dropped 2 bases and J dropped 3; count of bases not matched to a gene: 14. Germline CDR1 SGHTA, CDR2 FQGNSA. This CDR3 is 18 amino acids long. The CDR3 is CASSLPNPREGATDTQYF. The CDR3 coding sequence is TGTGCCAGCAGCTTACCTAACCCTCGAGAGGGGGCGACAGATACGCAGTATTTT.

This clonotype appeared many times. The chain links TRBV9 to TRBJ1-1, with no clear D. Germline V gene data show CDR1 as SGDLS and CDR2 as YYNGEE. Trimming pared 0 bases from V and 8 bases from J, leaving 8 bases between. The CDR3 covers 12 residues. The CDR3 DNA follows: TGTGCCAGCAGCGTAGCTGGGAGGGAAGCTTTCTTT. Protein: CASSVAGREAFF.

In its sample, this clonotype was seen many times. The V call is TRBV10-3, the J call TRBJ1-2; 12 bases match TRBD1. CDR1 and CDR2 (germline): ENHRY, SYGVKD. The CDR3 spans 15 residues. J lost 4 bases, V lost 6 bases, and 6 bases had no gene match. The CDR3 reads CAIRLGQGASYGYTF. CDR3 DNA: TGTGCCATCAGGTTGGGACAGGGGGCATCCTATGGCTACACCTTC.

This chain uses TRBV5-1 with TRBJ1-5, with 7 bases identical to TRBD1. The V and J ends lost 4 bases and 6 bases, in that order; junction bases with no gene match: 7. The germline V gene encodes CDR1 SGHRS and CDR2 YFSETQ. The CDR3 spans 14 residues. The CDR3 sequence is CASSLGQEGQPQHF. CDR3 bases: TGCGCCAGCAGCCTTGGACAGGAAGGTCAGCCCCAGCATTTT.

This chain links TRBV6-1 with TRBJ2-7; 7 bases agree with TRBD1. Germline loops: CDR1 MNHNS, CDR2 SASEGT. The ends lost 3 bases at V and 6 bases at J; junction bases unmatched: 5. This CDR3 has 13 amino acids. The CDR3 DNA reads as TGTGCCAGCAGTGAGACAGGGACCGTCGAGCAGTACTTC. Its translation: CASSETGTVEQYF.

This clonotype was seen repeatedly, ten times or more. This sequence joins TRBV4-3 and TRBJ1-2, with D possibly TRBD1 on 5 matching bases. Germline V lookup: CDR1 LGHNA, CDR2 YSLEER. Trimming pared 4 bases from V and 7 bases from J, leaving 13 bases between. The CDR3 has 13 residues. The CDR3 nucleotides are TGCGCCAGCAGCCCGACAGCCGTCGGTGGCTACACCTTC. Its translation is CASSPTAVGGYTF.